This T cell receptor (beta chain) is from a study of cytomegalovirus exposure and HLA in healthy donors. Study-level results: Later analysis indicated greater clonal expansion among HLA-associated TCR beta chains than among equally common other chains. Some highly shared sequence variants likely arose as a pipeline artifact.

As concerns this clone: Its antigen is not identified.

Germline V gene lookup returns CDR1 MNHNS and CDR2 SASEGT. Losses at the gene ends were 4 bases for V and 3 bases for J; bases not matched to a gene: 16. This CDR3 comprises 18 residues. Each donor's status was that of a healthy bone marrow donor. Though nominally healthy at sampling, donors likely had unrecorded immune exposures. Vbeta (60) and Jbeta (13) primers were used in the PCR. Some clones are missing from TCRdb's copy, which holds only in-frame ones; the method was immunoSEQ multiplex PCR. The data contain roughly 140,000 clones, over 60% of them seen just once; the ten biggest clones take up 2.1%.

The V and J genes are TRBV6-1 and TRBJ2-7; 9 positions agree with TRBD1. The receptor was isolated from a man aged 35-49 years in good health and CMV-seronegative. The sample consisted of PBMCs. CDR3 sequence (DNA): TGTGCCAGCAGTGTGAGTGGTGACAGGGGGGCCCACGTCTACGAGCAGTACTTC. It yields the protein CASSVSGDRGAHVYEQYF.